Given below is one T cell receptor beta chain in context. This specimen comes from a study of cytotoxic CD8 clonotypes in ibrutinib-treated CLL. The table came from immunoSEQ multiplex PCR; TCRdb's copy has only in-frame clones and leaves some out. Seen here are approximately 200,000 clones, about two thirds observed once, and the top ten hold under 15%. The germline CDR1 and CDR2 sequences are SGHDT and YYEEEE. V shed 4 bases and J shed 5 bases, with 18 bases lying between them. The CDR3 loop spans 15 amino acids. The sequence was collected from a human donor with chronic lymphocytic leukemia. V is TRBV5-6 and J is TRBJ1-2; no clear D. The input for sequencing was PBMCs, taken after 24 months of ibrutinib treatment. Here the CDR3 DNA reads TGTGCCAGCAGCCCTACGTTTACGGAACGGTATGGCTACACCTTC. This translates into CASSPTFTERYGYTF.